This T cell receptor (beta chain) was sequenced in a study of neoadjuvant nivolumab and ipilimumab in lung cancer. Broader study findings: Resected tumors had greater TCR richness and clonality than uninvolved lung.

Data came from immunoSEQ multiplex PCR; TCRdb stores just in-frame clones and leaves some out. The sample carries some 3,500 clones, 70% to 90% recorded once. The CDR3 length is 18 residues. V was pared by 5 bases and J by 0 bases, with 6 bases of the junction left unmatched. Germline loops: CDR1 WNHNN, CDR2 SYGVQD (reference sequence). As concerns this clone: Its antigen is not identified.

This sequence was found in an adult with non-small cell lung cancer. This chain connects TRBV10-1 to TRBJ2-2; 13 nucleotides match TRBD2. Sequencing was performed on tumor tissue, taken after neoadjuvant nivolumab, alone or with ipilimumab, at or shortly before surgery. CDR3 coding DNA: TGCGCCAGCAGTTCTCCGGGACTAGCGGGACCGAACACCGGGGAGCTGTTTTTT. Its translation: CASSSPGLAGPNTGELFF.